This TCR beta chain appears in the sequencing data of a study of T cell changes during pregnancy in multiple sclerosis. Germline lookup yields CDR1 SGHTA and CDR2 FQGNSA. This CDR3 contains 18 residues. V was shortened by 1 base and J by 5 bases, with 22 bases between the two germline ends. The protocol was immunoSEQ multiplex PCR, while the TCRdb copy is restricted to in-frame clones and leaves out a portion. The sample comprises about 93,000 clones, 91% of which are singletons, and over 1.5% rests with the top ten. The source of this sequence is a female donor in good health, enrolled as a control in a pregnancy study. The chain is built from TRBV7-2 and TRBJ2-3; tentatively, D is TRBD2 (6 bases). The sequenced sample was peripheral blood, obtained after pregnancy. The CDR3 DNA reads TGTGCCAGCAGCTTAGATAGAGGGGAGGTCCCGGAGGGAGATACGCAGTATTTT. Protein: CASSLDRGEVPEGDTQYF. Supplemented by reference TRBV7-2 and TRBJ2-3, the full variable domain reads GAGVSQSPSNKVTEKGKDVELRCDPISGHTALYWYRQSLGQGLEFLIYFQGNSAPDKSGLPSDRFSAERTGGSVSTLTIQRTQQEDSAVYLCASSLDRGEVPEGDTQYFGPGTRLTVL.